The next 9 T cell receptor beta chains were all read from a single sample in a study of shared T cell receptors in the human thymus. Profiling relied on immunoSEQ multiplex PCR, and the TCRdb table lists in-frame clones only, not all of them. The sample lists roughly 550,000 clones; about 80% were seen once. The sample was also reused in another study, on human thymus T cells.

Sequencing input: thymocytes. The receptors come from a boy in the first two years of life with a congenital heart defect.

This clone has only one observation. This chain links TRBV4-2 with TRBJ2-2; 12 nucleotides line up with TRBD2. CDR1 and CDR2 (germline): LGHNA, YNFKEQ. The CDR3 is 17 amino acids. Trimming took 3 bases from V and 3 from J; bases not matched to a gene: 5. The CDR3 sequence is CASSQGLAGGHTGELFF. CDR3 bases: TGTGCCAGCAGCCAGGGTCTAGCGGGAGGGCACACCGGGGAGCTGTTTTTT.

The chain employs TRBV2 and TRBJ2-2; 8 positions match TRBD2. With 5 bases clipped from V and 2 bases from J, the junction kept 10 bases outside the gene matches. The CDR3 extends over 17 amino acids. Per germline, CDR1 SNHLY and CDR2 FYNNEI. The CDR3 nucleotides are TGTGCCAGCAGTCCGGCTACTAGCGGTAATAACACCGGGGAGCTGTTTTTT. Protein product: CASSPATSGNNTGELFF.

This chain uses TRBV21-1 with TRBJ1-1; the table's D gene call, TRBD1, was not cross checked with the DNA. TRBV21-1 is reported as a pseudogene. CDR3 length: 12 residues. CDR3 sequence reads: CASWDRRIEAFF. The DNA for the CDR3 is TGTGCCTCCTGGGACAGACGCATTGAAGCTTTCTTT.

The rearrangement joins TRBV6-1 to TRBJ2-7; D perhaps matches TRBD2 (6 bases). V lost 8 bases, J lost 5 bases, and 25 bases lay in between. Germline V CDR1 and CDR2: MNHNS, SASEGT. The CDR3 spans 16 residues. The CDR3 here is CASREGRQAIIHEQYF. The CDR3 DNA is TGTGCCAGCCGGGAAGGGAGGCAGGCGATAATCCACGAGCAGTACTTC.

This rearrangement joins TRBV18 to TRBJ2-7; D is perhaps TRBD2 (6 bases). The germline CDR1 and CDR2 sequences are KGHSH and LQKENI. The length of the CDR3 is 14 residues. Trimming pared 3 bases from V and 0 bases from J, leaving 9 bases between. The CDR3: CASSPGLLSYEQYF. The CDR3 coding sequence is TGTGCCAGCTCACCGGGACTCCTCTCCTACGAGCAGTACTTC.

As regards this clone: The sample has other DNA sequences that encode this CDR3 too. For the CDR3, the DNA is TGCGCCAGCAGCTTGGGACAGGGGGCCTACAATGAGCAGTTCTTC. Its translation: CASSLGQGAYNEQFF. The chain couples TRBV5-1 to TRBJ2-1; 9 bases fit TRBD1. The CDR3 is 15 residues long. Germline CDR1 and CDR2: SGHRS and YFSETQ. The V gene end was trimmed by 0 bases and the J gene end by 2 bases; junction bases not matched to a gene: 0.

The chain employs TRBV21-1 and TRBJ1-6; the table's TRBD1 call for D was not verified on the DNA. TRBV21-1 is tagged as a pseudogene. This CDR3 is built from 13 residues. The CDR3 spells CASLSNQDSPLHF. DNA of the CDR3: TGTGCCAGCCTCAGCAATCAGGATTCACCCCTCCACTTT.

This chain uses TRBV6-5 with TRBJ1-2; perhaps TRBD1 as D (6 bases). V lost 3 bases to trimming and J lost 6 bases, with 11 bases between them. The germline V gene encodes CDR1 MNHEY and CDR2 SVGAGI. The CDR3 extends over 13 amino acids. DNA of the CDR3: TGTGCCAGCAGTTATAGGACAGCGCATGGCTACACCTTC. Translated, it gives CASSYRTAHGYTF.

This sequence joins TRBV10-3 and TRBJ2-7; 8 nucleotides line up with TRBD2. Germline CDR1 and CDR2: ENHRY and SYGVKD. CDR3 length: 16 residues. V lost 10 bases to trimming and J lost 2 bases; unmatched junction nucleotides: 16. Written as DNA, the CDR3 is TGTGCCACCGACGGGGGGGTAGCGGAGCGACCCTACGAGCAGTACTTC. This gives the protein CATDGGVAERPYEQYF.